The present T cell receptor beta chain was sequenced within a study of human T cells and chemical hapten exposure (dated by TCRdb to about 2021). Context from the whole study: For sensitization, 2% DPC in acetone was applied to a roughly 2 cm by roughly 2 cm area of upper inner arm skin. Patients additionally received weekly therapeutic DPC doses to the scalp throughout the roughly 24-week study period. Patch testing on the upper back used Finn chambers containing 0.01% DPC, with scoring done after 6 days according to International Contact Dermatitis Research Group standards. Alopecia areata with under or over 50% scalp involvement, alopecia totalis and alopecia universalis were represented in the patient cohort, which was mostly female. Libraries were pooled for sequencing, and per-sample TCR yields varied mainly because of small differences in library volumes within the pool. This study followed changes in the peripheral blood TCR repertoire in vivo during primary and secondary sensitization of alopecia patients to the hapten diphenylcyclopropenone (DPC). Blood samples were taken from patients before sensitization (week 0) and at 2, 6 and about 24 weeks after DPC sensitization. About 30 alopecia patients provided blood for TCR sequencing at one to four time points (pre-sensitization, 2, 6 and 24 weeks).

Per the publication, the time point label means: pre-sensitization, week 0. The treatment or condition label, as the study defines it: therapeutic diphenylcyclopropenone sensitization with weekly scalp DPC. Blood at each patch-test visit was drawn before the patch test was applied. Patients were considered eligible if aged 18 to 70, diagnosed with alopecia and deemed suitable for DPC therapy, and patients were excluded if pregnant. Unfractionated whole blood was collected in Tempus Blood RNA tubes, and total RNA was extracted from that blood. The count of this clonotype is one. Its antigen specificity is not known. Base quality data are lacking; no much larger clone is found one base away. One read provides weak support. Per the germline V gene, MNHNS is the CDR1 and SASEGT is the CDR2. The V end loses 5 bases and the J end loses 6 bases, and a stretch of 19 bases separates them. The CDR3 spans 15 residues, from the cysteine through the phenylalanine. Just CDR3 DNA is preserved here, 45 bases in frame from base 1.

The method was RACE. Sequencing relied on a NextSeq 500. Library preparation attached unique molecular identifiers to individual cDNA molecules for quantitative, reproducible TCR counting. Both TCR alpha and TCR beta chains were sequenced from each blood RNA sample. From the authors' description of their analysis: The median number of TCRs per sample was over 95,000, ranging from about 20,000 to 750,000. V, J and CDR3 annotation of the TCR reads was carried out using the Decombinator software suite. For the PS versus PT1 abundance plots, all samples were subsampled to the same number of TCRs (28,000). TCRs were defined as expanded if absent before sensitization and observed at least eight times at the 2-week time point. TCRdb reworked the public reads: Q25 trimming with fastp, MiXCR clone assembly, productive beta chains retained. When rows share a CDR3 protein, they turn into one entry using the most common DNA and genes. TCRdb, not the original authors, processed these V and J calls. This sample comprises about 250,000 distinct CDR3 sequences, about 7.7% of them detected only once. The ten top clones hold about 1.2% of the sample.

The paper's findings and limits, for the study overall: Because every patient had alopecia, a presumed autoimmune disease, the patients' immune response might differ from that of healthy individuals. DPC sensitization did not change the number of TCRs with a frequency above 1 in 1000, and there was no evidence of changes in global repertoire structure. Expanded TCRs formed significantly more large CDR3 similarity clusters than pre-sensitization or healthy control sets, consistent with antigen-driven responses. After repeated subsampling, changes were observed in the strength of the expansion versus patch-test correlation and in the threshold at which the correlation became significant. Patch test score was positively correlated with the number of PT1 expanded TCRs, with significance at thresholds 8, 16 and 32 but not at 4.

Sequenced here: whole blood, sampled in connection with sensitization to the hapten diphenylcyclopropenone (DPC). The sequence is built from TRBV6-1 and TRBJ1-2, with a weak D call of TRBD1 (5 bases match). The TCR was taken from a man aged 18 to 29 with alopecia areata. Some clones in this sample may be carry-over from other donors' samples. The DNA reads TGTGCCAGCAGTACAGGAGACACCACTTCCCATGGCTACACCTTC. Its coded protein is CASSTGDTTSHGYTF.